This T cell receptor beta chain was identified during a study of blood T cells in healthy people across ages. Worth noting for this clonotype: Its antigen is undetermined.

The CDR3 has 15 amino acids. V lost 6 bases and J lost 0; bases outside the gene matches: 5. The second PCR ran about 6 to 11 cycles with a sample-barcoded 5' primer and J-beta primers. TCRdb reprocessed the 5' RACE reads via MiXCR and lists one record per CDR3 protein. Among about 1.6 million distinct CDR3 sequences, almost 35% were seen once, and the ten largest hold 11%. Study results and caveats: Possibly, changes in expanded clonotypes were confounded because donor CMV status was unknown. Observed TCR beta diversity per million T cells went down as age went up. This fall followed a roughly linear course with age.

The V call is TRBV12-3 or TRBV12-4, the J call TRBJ1-5, with TRBD1 identical over 7 bases. Sequencing used blood. The clonotype originates from a woman between 25 and 40 years old in good health. The CDR3 sequence: CASSATGYSNQPQHF. For the CDR3, the DNA is TGTGCCAGCAGCGCGACAGGGTATAGCAATCAGCCCCAGCATTTT.